This entry is about one T cell receptor (beta chain). These data belong to a study of blood T cell repertoires in COVID-19. Turning to the study itself: Whether acute or convalescent, the COVID-19 samples came from the United States, Italy and Spain. PBMCs, B-cell-depleted T cells, or T cells were the source of the cDNA or gDNA that made up the material.

This CDR3 comprises 15 residues. Germline CDR1 SGHAT, CDR2 FQNNGV. After removal of 5 bases from V and 4 bases from J, the junction contained 9 bases not matched to a gene. In the authors' methods: Amplification of reference gene primers was used by the study to estimate nucleated cell counts. Using immunoSEQ multiplex PCR, the repertoire was profiled, and TCRdb retains in-frame clones only, with some absent. V and J calls plus clone size are reproduced from that table; the DNA served to infer D and trimming. The table records over 100,000 clones, around 87% of them present only once. The chain links TRBV11-2 to TRBJ2-3, with 7 bases identical to TRBD1. Input material: peripheral blood. The receptor was derived from a man over 45 with acute or convalescent COVID-19. CDR3 sequence: CASSPDPDRPDTQYF. The CDR3, as DNA: TGTGCCAGCAGCCCCGACCCGGACAGGCCAGATACGCAGTATTTT.